This T cell receptor (beta chain) was found in a study of beta chain features in type 1 diabetes. General study results and limits: Across all four CD4+ subsets, people with type 1 diabetes showed modestly shorter TCRB CDR3s.

V shed 7 bases and J shed 0 bases, with 7 bases lying between them. The CDR3 is made up of 14 amino acids. Per germline, CDR1 MDHEN and CDR2 SYDVKM. This clone appeared a few times. Its antigen is not known. The whole isolated RNA underwent reverse transcription, so sequencing captured expressed TCRB transcripts. Measured with immunoSEQ multiplex PCR; TCRdb has only the in-frame clones, and not every one. The profile shows hundreds of thousands of clones, under 15% of them singletons. This sequence was found in a man younger than 30 with type 1 diabetes. The sample comprised naive CD4+ T cells from blood. The rearrangement links TRBV28 to TRBJ2-6, with D unclear. The DNA of the CDR3 is TGTGCCAGCACCCTTTACTCTGGGGCCAACGTCCTGACTTTC. The encoded protein is CASTLYSGANVLTF. Full variable domain (rest looked up from reference TRBV28 and TRBJ2-6): DVKVTQSSRYLVKRTGEKVFLECVQDMDHENMFWYRQDPGLGLRLIYFSYDVKMKEKGDIPEGYSVSREKKERFSLILESASTNQTSMYLCASTLYSGANVLTFGAGSRLTVL.